Following are 26 T cell receptor beta chains from one sample sequenced in a study of T cell clonality in common variable immunodeficiency. Repertoires were generated with immunoSEQ multiplex PCR, while TCRdb's copy carries only in-frame clones and drops some. This sample has approximately 46,000 clones, each found more than once. The source material was peripheral blood mononuclear cells. Receptors originate from a person between 18 and 70 years old in good health.

At least ten counts were recorded for this clone. The read gets to within 3 residues of the CDR3 end, and the germline J gene fills in the rest. The rearrangement uses TRBV24-1 and TRBJ2-7; TRBD1 is a possible D gene (6 bases). This CDR3 region has 13 residues. V was shortened by 0 bases and J by 4 bases, with 6 bases between the two germline ends. Germline CDR1 and CDR2: KGHDR and SFDVKD. CDR3 amino acids: CATSDLRGYEQYF. CDR3 DNA (partial): TGTGCCACCAGTGATTTGAGGGGGTACGAG.

This clone turned up a few times. The CDR3 bases that were read are TGTGCCTGGGACCTTGGCGGGCCCCCCACAGATACC. It specifies CAWDLGGPPTDT. The CDR3 reads in full as CAWDLGGPPTDTYTF. The chain couples TRBV30 to TRBJ1-2, with unresolved D. The missing CDR3 end, 3 residues past where the read stops, is filled in from the germline J gene. CDR3 length: 15 amino acids. Germline values: CDR1 GTSNPN, CDR2 SVGIG (reference sequence).

This clone was seen ten or more times. The CDR3 is cut off 3 residues early in the read; its end comes from the germline J gene. This chain joins TRBV5-1 and TRBJ2-7; 8 positions match TRBD1. V trimming: 4 bases; J trimming: 3 bases; junction bases outside the gene matches: 6. This CDR3 is 14 amino acids long. From germline, CDR1 is SGHRS and CDR2 YFSETQ. The sequenced part of the CDR3 DNA is TGCGCCAGCAGCCCTACTGGGACAGGCTACGAG. Its protein product is CASSPTGTGYE. From start to end, the CDR3 is CASSPTGTGYEQYF.

In its sample, this clone was seen many times. The sequenced fragment ends 3 residues before the CDR3 boundary, so the rest is inferred from the germline J gene. This sequence joins TRBV20-1 and TRBJ2-3; 10 bases align to TRBD2. Germline lookup yields CDR1 DFQATT and CDR2 SNEGSKA (reference sequence). Trimming took 7 bases from V and 0 from J; bases not matched to a gene: 22. This CDR3 is built from 20 residues. The CDR3 sequence is CSGSQAGGLTPHTSTDTQYF. The sequenced CDR3 bases are TGCAGTGGGTCCCAAGCGGGGGGGCTAACCCCACACACTAGCACAGATACG.

This clone was found many times. Read data end 3 residues before the CDR3 end; the end is taken from the germline J gene. The chain employs TRBV6-4 and TRBJ2-3; 9 bases agree with TRBD2. Germline-derived CDR1 and CDR2 are MRHNA and SNTAGT. The V and J ends lost 3 bases and 0 bases, in that order; junction bases with no gene match: 1. The CDR3 has 15 amino acids. The sequenced CDR3 bases are TGTGCCAGCAGTGAGCTAGCGGGGAGCACAGATACG. Protein: CASSELAGSTDT. The full CDR3 is CASSELAGSTDTQYF.

The sample holds many counts of this clone. The CDR3 end falls 3 residues outside the read, so it is completed with the germline J gene. J is TRBJ2-4 and V is TRBV20-1; D gene unclear. Germline V gene sequence: CDR1 DFQATT, CDR2 SNEGSKA (reference sequence). CDR3 length equals 17 residues. V was pared by 3 bases and J by 7 bases, with 25 bases between. Partial CDR3 DNA: TGCAGTGCTAGGCGGTCGAGACCAATTATGGGTAGGAACATT. Protein sequence: CSARRSRPIMGRNI. The whole CDR3 sequence is CSARRSRPIMGRNIQYF.

This clone appeared many times. The covered CDR3 bases are TGTGCCATCAGTGAGTCGTCAGGGAACTCTGGAAACACC. Protein sequence: CAISESSGNSGNT. The whole CDR3 protein reads CAISESSGNSGNTIYF. J is TRBJ1-3 and V is TRBV10-3; tentatively, D is TRBD1 (5 bases). The read comes to an end 3 residues before the CDR3 does, leaving the germline J gene to fill in the end. Trimming pared 0 bases from V and 0 bases from J, leaving 9 bases between. This CDR3 has 16 residues. Germline V lookup: CDR1 ENHRY, CDR2 SYGVKD.

This clone was seen a few times. At one of its ends the junction is not consistent with the germline gene, which may arise from a read error. The sample carries other DNA sequences with the same CDR3. CDR3 DNA, as far as it was read: TGTGCCAGCAGCTTAGGAGGTTCAAACACG. It is translated as CASSLGGSNT. The whole CDR3 protein reads CASSLGGSNTIYF. The chain has TRBV7-6 and TRBJ1-3, with D unresolved. Read data end 3 residues before the CDR3 end; the end is taken from the germline J gene. The CDR3 is made up of 13 amino acids. CDR1 is SGHVS, CDR2 FNYEAQ, per germline.

In this sample, this clone turned up many times. The CDR3 is cut off 3 residues early in the read; its end comes from the germline J gene. The genes are TRBV10-1 and TRBJ2-3, with 7 bases aligning to TRBD2. Germline V gives CDR1 WNHNN, CDR2 SYGVQD (reference sequence). The CDR3 contains 17 residues. The V and J ends lost 3 bases and 0 bases, in that order; junction bases with no gene match: 9. The DNA read from the CDR3 is TGCGCCAGCAGTGATGGGGGGGTCCTCCCTAGCACAGATACG. Its translation is CASSDGGVLPSTDT. The entire CDR3 is CASSDGGVLPSTDTQYF.

At least ten counts were recorded for this clone. The CDR3 is CASSDEPNTEAFF. CDR3 DNA (partial): TGTGCCAGCAGTGATGAGCCTAACACTGAA. J is TRBJ1-1 and V is TRBV6-1; D gene uncertain. Read sequence stops 3 residues before the CDR3 end, and the germline J gene provides the missing end. Trimming removed 3 bases at V and 2 bases at J, with 7 bases between. The CDR3 sequence is 13 residues long. The germline gives CDR1 MNHNS, CDR2 SASEGT.

The sample holds many counts of this clone. Read sequence stops 3 residues before the CDR3 end, and the germline J gene provides the missing end. This chain links TRBV7-2 with TRBJ1-1; D gene uncertain. This CDR3 contains 15 residues. Trimming stripped 7 bases from V and 1 base from J, with 16 bases between. Germline V CDR1 and CDR2: SGHTA, FQGNSA. The DNA read from the CDR3 is TGTGCCAGCACCCTAGCGGCAGGAGCGAACACTGAA. Its protein product is CASTLAAGANTE. The CDR3 in its entirety is CASTLAAGANTEAFF.

This clone was observed at least ten times. The CDR3 end is not reached by the read, which stops 3 residues before it; the germline J gene fills it in. The chain has TRBV12-3 or TRBV12-4 and TRBJ2-5; 7 bases fit TRBD1. There are 14 residues in the CDR3. Trimming took 5 bases from V and 2 from J; bases not matched to a gene: 5. This CDR3 reads CASSHGTAQETQYF. The sequenced CDR3 bases are TGTGCCAGCAGTCACGGGACAGCACAAGAGACC.

This clone was seen repeatedly, ten times or more. The CDR3 bases that were read are TGTGCCAGCAGCTCCCCCGACAGGGGGTGGGAGACC. It codes for CASSSPDRGWET. The whole CDR3 protein reads CASSSPDRGWETQYF. This chain connects TRBV7-9 to TRBJ2-5; TRBD1 aligns across 9 bases. The read comes to an end 3 residues before the CDR3 does, leaving the germline J gene to fill in the end. The V gene's germline CDR1 is SEHNR and CDR2 FQNEAQ (reference sequence). With V trimmed by 4 bases and J by 5 bases, 8 bases remained unmatched. CDR3 length equals 15 residues.

This clone has a count of ten or more. The observed sequence ends 3 residues before the CDR3 terminus, with the missing tail filled in from the germline J gene. This chain uses TRBV4-2 with TRBJ2-5, with 8 positions matching TRBD2. The CDR3 spans 15 residues. Germline V gives CDR1 LGHNA, CDR2 YNFKEQ. J was trimmed by 2 bases and V by 6 bases; bases with no gene match: 8. The CDR3 protein is CASREGLGSQETQYF. The DNA read from the CDR3 is TGTGCCAGCAGAGAGGGACTAGGATCTCAAGAGACC.

This clone was found many times. CDR3 bases read: TGCGCCAGCAGAGAGGGCGGGGGGGCCCCTTACAATGAG. Protein: CASREGGGAPYNE. The complete CDR3 sequence is CASREGGGAPYNEQFF. The genes are TRBV5-1 and TRBJ2-1; 9 bases match TRBD2. From the germline J gene comes the end of the CDR3, since the read stops 3 residues before it. The CDR3 sequence is 16 residues long. Trimming at V came to 5 bases and at J to 4 bases, leaving 10 bases not matched to a gene. Germline CDR1 reads SGHRS; CDR2 reads YFSETQ.

There are many counts of this clone. The read ends 3 residues before the CDR3 terminus; that terminus is restored from the germline J gene. The gene calls are TRBV19 and TRBJ1-6, with 7 bases identical to TRBD1. Germline V gene sequence: CDR1 LNHDA, CDR2 SQIVND (reference sequence). The CDR3 totals 13 residues. CDR3 bases read: TGTGCCAGTAGTACCCAAGCACAGGGGTCC. It yields the protein CASSTQAQGS. The whole CDR3 sequence is CASSTQAQGSLHF.

This clone has more than one count but fewer than ten. The read stops 3 residues short of the end of the CDR3; the missing end is completed from the germline J gene. This rearrangement joins TRBV2 to TRBJ1-2, with TRBD1 as a possible D gene (5 bases). CDR1 is SNHLY, CDR2 FYNNEI, per germline. The CDR3 sequence is 14 residues long. V dropped 2 bases and J dropped 7 bases, with 14 bases sitting between them. The CDR3: CASSEKTGGVGYTF. Incomplete CDR3 DNA: TGTGCCAGCAGTGAAAAAACGGGGGGGGTTGGC.

Only a few counts were recorded for this clone. One end of the junction is discordant with germline, which a read error may explain. The read ends 3 residues early relative to the CDR3; the germline J gene fills the gap. V usage is TRBV2 and J usage is TRBJ2-7, with 7 bases that match TRBD1. This CDR3 spans 14 amino acids. Germline V gives CDR1 SNHLY, CDR2 FYNNEI. The DNA read from the CDR3 is TGTGTCAGCAGTGAAAGTCAGGGGGCCTACGAG. This sequence encodes CVSSESQGAYE. The whole CDR3 protein is CVSSESQGAYEQYF.

Many counts were recorded for this clone. From the germline J gene comes the end of the CDR3, since the read stops 3 residues before it. The chain couples TRBV10-1 to TRBJ2-7, with D perhaps matching TRBD1 (5 bases). The germline V gene has CDR1 WNHNN and CDR2 SYGVQD (reference sequence). V dropped 2 bases and J dropped 2 bases, with 22 bases sitting between them. The CDR3 spans 18 residues. Here the CDR3 reads CASSEPSYSRVSTYEQYF. The DNA read from the CDR3 is TGCGCCAGCAGTGAGCCTAGTTATAGCAGGGTGTCAACCTACGAG.

Many counts were recorded for this clone. Partial CDR3 DNA: TGTGCCAGCAGCTTAGTCGGAGCGGGGGGTGGTTCCAAAAACATT. It specifies CASSLVGAGGGSKNI. The CDR3, in full, reads CASSLVGAGGGSKNIQYF. This sequence joins TRBV7-6 and TRBJ2-4, with 9 bases fitting TRBD2. The read finishes 3 residues shy of the CDR3 end, and the germline J gene is used to complete it. Germline lookup yields CDR1 SGHVS and CDR2 FNYEAQ. The CDR3 is made up of 18 amino acids. The V and J ends lost 1 base and 2 bases, in that order; junction bases with no gene match: 9.

Ten or more counts support this clone. Read data end 3 residues before the CDR3 end; the end is taken from the germline J gene. V and J are TRBV7-9 and TRBJ2-2, with D possibly being TRBD1 (5 bases). Germline CDR1 reads SEHNR; CDR2 reads FQNEAQ (reference sequence). CDR3 length equals 15 residues. CDR3 DNA (partial): TGTGCCAGCAGCCCGAGGCAGGGCTGGGGTGAAAAG. Residues: CASSPRQGWGEK. The CDR3, in full, reads CASSPRQGWGEKLFF.

This clone has just a few counts. The read ends 3 residues early relative to the CDR3; the germline J gene fills the gap. The rearrangement joins TRBV20-1 to TRBJ2-1; 8 nucleotides align to TRBD1. The CDR3 totals 13 residues. Germline assignment: CDR1 DFQATT and CDR2 SNEGSKA (reference sequence). The V gene end was trimmed by 1 base and the J gene end by 5 bases; junction bases not matched to a gene: 1. The CDR3 here is CSARADRDNEQFF. The covered CDR3 bases are TGCAGTGCTAGAGCGGACAGGGACAATGAG.

This clone was recorded many times. The read falls 3 residues short of the CDR3 end, and the missing part is taken from the germline J gene. V usage is TRBV19 and J usage is TRBJ1-1; a possible D gene is TRBD1 (5 bases). The CDR3 spans 14 residues. Germline V gene data show CDR1 as LNHDA and CDR2 as SQIVND (reference sequence). V shed 5 bases and J shed 1 base, with 11 bases lying between them. The CDR3 is CASSQGQGNTEAFF. CDR3 DNA, as far as it was read: TGTGCCAGTAGTCAGGGCCAGGGGAACACTGAA.

This clone has a count of ten or more. The read terminates 3 residues before the CDR3 end, so the remaining end is supplied by the germline J gene. The chain links TRBV7-2 to TRBJ1-5; D perhaps matches TRBD1 (5 bases). Germline-derived CDR1 and CDR2 are SGHTA and FQGNSA. V lost 1 base to trimming and J lost 7 bases, with 11 bases between them. The CDR3 has 14 amino acids. The sequenced part of the CDR3 DNA is TGTGCCAGCAGCTTAGTACCAGGGCGGCAGCCC. It codes for CASSLVPGRQP. The whole CDR3 sequence is CASSLVPGRQPQHF.

This clone was seen ten or more times. The CDR3 end is not reached by the read, which stops 3 residues before it; the germline J gene fills it in. V is TRBV30 and J is TRBJ1-1; D gene uncertain. CDR1 and CDR2 from the germline V gene are GTSNPN and SVGIG (reference sequence). Trimming took 0 bases from V and 4 from J, leaving 9 bases between them. This CDR3 region has 13 residues. The CDR3 sequence is CAWSVPPGTEAFF. Partial CDR3 DNA: TGTGCCTGGAGTGTACCGCCAGGCACTGAA.

This clone has at least ten counts. The CDR3 end lies 3 residues beyond the end of the read and is filled in from the germline J gene. This sequence joins TRBV20-1 and TRBJ2-7, with TRBD1 matching 8 bases. The V gene's germline CDR1 is DFQATT and CDR2 SNEGSKA (reference sequence). With 1 base clipped from V and 6 bases from J, the junction kept 8 bases outside the gene matches. This CDR3 has 14 residues. The sequenced CDR3 bases are TGCAGTGCTAGAGGGAGACAGGGGCGACCCGAG. This encodes CSARGRQGRPE. In full, the CDR3 is CSARGRQGRPEQYF.